This T cell receptor (beta chain) was retrieved from a study of shared clonotypes between healthy human individuals (dated by TCRdb to the early 2020s). Concerning the study at large: A few men and two women, aged 18 to 49 years, made up the cohort. Blood TCR repertoires of several healthy adults were deeply sequenced to estimate repertoire size and the extent of clonotype sharing between individuals. For each donor, CD4 naive and CD4 memory were each given three plates, CD8 naive was given two plates, and CD8 memory was given one plate. Leukapheresis yielded between about 0.9 and 10 billion PBMCs per donor. Different laboratories and diverse techniques were used to prepare libraries and sequence TCR repertoires, to increase sequencing depth and limit assay-specific biases.

As concerns this clone: The specificity of this receptor is unknown. No quality values exist for individual bases; no much larger clone is one base distant.

Deletion took 6 bases off V and 4 bases off J, with a span of 16 bases between the germline ends. For CDR1 and CDR2, the germline V gene lists SGHTA and FQGNSA. From its cysteine to its phenylalanine, the CDR3 spans 15 amino acids. CDR3 DNA only is kept here, 45 bases in frame from base 1. Using the deep immunoSEQ assay, multiplex PCR amplified TCR CDR3 regions from genomic DNA. For each cell subset, the extracted genomic DNA was distributed evenly across all wells of several immunoSEQ 96-well plates, and each plate served as one replicate. For sorted subsets, each replicate PCR was loaded with roughly 190 ng genomic DNA, equivalent to 30,000 to 35,000 T cell genomes. Purified libraries were quantified with a Qubit 3.0 fluorometer, sized on a Bioanalyzer 2100, and re-quantified with the KAPA Library Quantification kit. Every immunoSEQ 96-well plate was sequenced on a separate single-read 150-cycle Illumina NextSeq 550 flow cell. The original methods were these. Because only junctional sequences without quality scores were contained in the immunoSEQ output, filtering matching that applied to full-length reads could not be performed. To assign V/J genes and CDR3, sequences were annotated using PyIR, a Python wrapper for IgBLAST v1.9, with IMGT germline references. Any read was removed if the V/J assignment was weak (E-value above 1e-6), the CDR3 was missing, or the read contained stop codons, out-of-frame junctions, or ambiguous translated residues. A V3J clonotype was defined by an identical inferred V gene, J gene, and CDR3 amino acid sequence. Percentage overlap between repertoires was calculated by dividing the number of shared unique clonotypes by the size of the smaller repertoire. Three approaches were used to assess repertoire richness: RTK rarefaction, the Chao1 estimator, and Recon v2.1 estimates of unobserved clonotypes. Generation probabilities for all TCRbeta clonotypes obtained by the gDNA method from several donors were computed using OLGA. TCRdb retrieved this table from immuneACCESS and kept in-frame rearrangements only. Not all clones are present; in checked studies, unresolved V genes account for under half, and no reason is known for the remainder. The V and J calls and the clone size are those of that table, but D and trimming were determined from the DNA. The sample table contains approximately 640,000 clones; only one count was recorded for roughly 78% of them. Under 2% of the sample lies in the top ten.

The study at large found these results: The small number of donors limited the genetic and exposure-history diversity represented. Incomplete sequencing was indicated by rarefaction of sorted-subset datasets, despite the large sequencing depth. Estimated clonotype richness was generally larger for naive than for memory subsets. Pairwise subsampling led to the expectation that sequencing depth would affect the degree of clonotype sharing among donors. Compared with non-shared clonotypes, the clonotypes found in all four sorted-subset donors had higher generation probabilities. Roughly 5% of naive CD4, around 3.5% of naive CD8, roughly 2.4% of memory CD4, and around 0.42% of memory CD8 clonotypes were shared across several donors. Sampling was restricted to blood, and TCR repertoires in tissues likely differ from the TCR repertoires found in blood.

Donors were healthy HIV-negative adults with no recently reported acute infections or vaccinations. All donors were Caucasian adults living in Nashville, Tennessee, USA. CD4+ T cells were enriched by magnetic negative selection; naive cells were then positively selected on CD45RA, and the negative fraction formed the memory subset. Blood was obtained by leukapheresis, after which PBMCs were separated by Ficoll-Histopaque density gradient centrifugation and cryopreserved in liquid nitrogen vapor phase. Analytical flow cytometry was used to check the purity and quantity of each magnetically sorted T cell population. From each sorted fraction, genomic DNA was isolated and quantified by UV absorbance on a Nanodrop 2000c.

The sequence links TRBV7-2 to TRBJ1-5, and TRBD1 may be the D gene, going by 6 matching bases. The clonotype was recovered from a woman aged 25-40 years in good health. Sequencing was done on a sample of memory CD4+ T cells sorted from blood. Sample cell subset or site, as interpreted from the label and publication: CD45RA-negative fraction. The CDR3 region: CASSIQQGGNQPQHF. The sequenced DNA is TGTGCCAGCAGTATCCAGCAAGGGGGTAATCAGCCCCAGCATTTT.